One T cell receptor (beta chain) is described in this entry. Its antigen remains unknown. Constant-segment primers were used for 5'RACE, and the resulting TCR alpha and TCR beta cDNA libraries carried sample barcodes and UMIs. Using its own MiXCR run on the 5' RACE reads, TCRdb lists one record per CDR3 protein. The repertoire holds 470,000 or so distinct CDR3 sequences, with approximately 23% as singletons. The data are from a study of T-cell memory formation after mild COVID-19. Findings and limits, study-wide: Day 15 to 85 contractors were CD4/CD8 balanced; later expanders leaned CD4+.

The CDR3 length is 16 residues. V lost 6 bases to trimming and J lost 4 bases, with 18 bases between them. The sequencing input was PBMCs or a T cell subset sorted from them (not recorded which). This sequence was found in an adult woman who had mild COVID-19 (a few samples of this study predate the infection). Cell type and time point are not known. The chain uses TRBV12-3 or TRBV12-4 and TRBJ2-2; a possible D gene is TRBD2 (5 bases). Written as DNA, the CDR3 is TGTGCCAGCAGGGGCGGACTCATCCTGGGCACCGGGGAGCTGTTTTTT. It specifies CASRGGLILGTGELFF.